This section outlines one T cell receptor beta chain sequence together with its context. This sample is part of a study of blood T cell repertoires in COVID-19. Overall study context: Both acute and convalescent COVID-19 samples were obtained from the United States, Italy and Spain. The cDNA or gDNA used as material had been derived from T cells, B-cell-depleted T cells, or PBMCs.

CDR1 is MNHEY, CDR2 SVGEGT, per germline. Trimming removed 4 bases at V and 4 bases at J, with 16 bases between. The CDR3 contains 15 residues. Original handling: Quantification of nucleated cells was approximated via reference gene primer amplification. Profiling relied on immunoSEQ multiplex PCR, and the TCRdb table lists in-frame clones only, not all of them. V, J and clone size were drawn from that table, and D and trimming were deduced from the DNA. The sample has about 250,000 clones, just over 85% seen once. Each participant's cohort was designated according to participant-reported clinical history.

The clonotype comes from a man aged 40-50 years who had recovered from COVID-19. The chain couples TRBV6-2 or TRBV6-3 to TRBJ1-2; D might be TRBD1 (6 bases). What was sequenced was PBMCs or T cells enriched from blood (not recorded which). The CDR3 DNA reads TGTGCCAGCAGTTCGGGACACCATTCCTCCTATGGCTACACCTTC. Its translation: CASSSGHHSSYGYTF.